One sample yielded the 7 T cell receptor beta chains listed below, sequenced in a study of T cell responses to AZD1222 COVID-19 vaccine. Data came from immunoSEQ multiplex PCR; TCRdb stores just in-frame clones and leaves some out. Found here are approximately 130,000 clones, over 90% of them singletons; the top ten hold roughly 1%. The sample was peripheral blood, taken on day 0 of AZD1222 vaccination. These TCRs come from an adult in good health.

This chain uses TRBV7-2 with TRBJ2-3, with TRBD1 matching over 12 bases. The CDR3 spans 16 residues. The V segment lost 6 bases and the J segment 5 bases; nucleotides outside the gene matches: 9. Germline V gene lookup returns CDR1 SGHTA and CDR2 FQGNSA. The CDR3 spells CASRRGTGGVGDTQYF. CDR3 bases: TGTGCCAGCAGGAGGGGGACAGGGGGCGTTGGAGATACGCAGTATTTT.

The chain carries TRBV3-1 (or the pseudogene TRBV3-2) and TRBJ1-4; no reliable D call. The germline gives CDR1 LGHDT, CDR2 YNNKEL (reference sequence). Trimming cost V 5 bases and J 5 bases, with 12 bases left between them. The CDR3 runs to 14 residues. In DNA, the CDR3 is TGTGCCAGCAGCTCCATAGGGAGGAATGAAAAACTGTTTTTT. Translating gives CASSSIGRNEKLFF.

The chain joins TRBV28 to TRBJ1-3, with 8 bases aligning to TRBD1. Germline lookup yields CDR1 MDHEN and CDR2 SYDVKM. With V trimmed by 7 bases and J by 4 bases, 9 bases remained unmatched. CDR3 length: 15 residues. CDR3 sequence (DNA): TGTGCCAGCACTAGTACCGGGACAGGAGGAAACACCATATATTTT. Translation: CASTSTGTGGNTIYF.

This chain joins TRBV9 and TRBJ2-7; D is possibly TRBD1 (6 bases). Between the trimmed V and J ends, which lost 4 bases and 1 base, there was a span of 15 bases. Germline values: CDR1 SGDLS, CDR2 YYNGEE. The CDR3 totals 15 residues. CDR3 nucleotides: TGTGCCAGCAGCCCAACAGGGTACGGATCCTACGAGCAGTACTTC. Amino acids: CASSPTGYGSYEQYF.

The rearrangement joins TRBV5-1 to TRBJ1-1, with D unclear. The CDR3 consists of 15 residues. The germline CDR1 and CDR2 sequences are SGHRS and YFSETQ. Trimming cost V 4 bases and J 3 bases, with 16 bases left between them. The chain's CDR3 is CASSLAGPPDTEAFF. In nucleotides, the CDR3 is TGCGCCAGCAGCCTCGCCGGGCCCCCGGACACTGAAGCTTTCTTT.

J is TRBJ2-7 and V is TRBV27, with D unclear. CDR1 and CDR2 from the germline V gene are MNHEY and SMNVEV (reference sequence). Trimming removed 1 base at V and 5 bases at J, with 9 bases between. The CDR3 totals 13 residues. Written as DNA, the CDR3 is TGTGCCAGCAGTTTATACCCCCCGGACGAGCAGTACTTC. Translating it yields CASSLYPPDEQYF.

This chain joins TRBV7-9 and TRBJ1-1, with 7 positions matching TRBD1. V was clipped by 10 bases and J by 1 base; unmatched bases: 12. From germline, CDR1 is SEHNR and CDR2 FQNEAQ (reference sequence). CDR3 length: 15 amino acids. CDR3 in DNA: TGTGCCACGAAAGGCGCGACAGGGAGGAACACTGAAGCTTTCTTT. Protein: CATKGATGRNTEAFF.